Listed below are T cell receptor beta chains from one sample, sequenced in a study of regulatory T cells in long-lasting Graves disease. TCRdb re-called the multiplex PCR reads with MiXCR, one entry per CDR3 protein. The sample shows a few hundred thousand distinct CDR3 sequences, about 19% of them seen only once. This specimen was peripheral blood mononuclear cells (PBMCs), taken at new diagnosis, from a patient treated with antithyroid drugs. The receptors here all came from a female donor with Graves disease. Each CDR3 is given with its conserved first and last residue.

V,length,J,CDR3
TRBV12-5,15,TRBJ2-3,CARSLAGGPTDTQYF
TRBV27,13,TRBJ1-5,CASSLFSGQPQHF
TRBV11-3,13,TRBJ1-1,CASSPRGSGEAFF
TRBV6-1,15,TRBJ2-1,CASRILAGGYNEQFF
TRBV29-1,15,TRBJ2-5,CSAVTSGGFAETQYF
TRBV20-1,12,TRBJ1-6,CSANRDNSPLHF
TRBV6-5,16,TRBJ1-1,CASSYSIGSVNTEAFF
TRBV20-1,13,TRBJ2-1,CSAPTDRGNEQFF
TRBV7-3,13,TRBJ2-2,CASSPGQSGELFF
TRBV6-2/TRBV6-3,15,TRBJ1-6,CASSYLGQLNSPLHF
TRBV18,17,TRBJ2-2,CASSPGQGFENTGELFF
TRBV3-1,15,TRBJ1-2,CASSQVVGQGAGYTF
TRBV27,14,TRBJ1-2,CASSFLGADRGYTF
TRBV20-1,15,TRBJ1-5,CSARARHGGNQPQHF
TRBV9,16,TRBJ2-3,CASSVGIAGGTDTQYF
TRBV20-1,14,TRBJ2-1,CSARDSGSGNEQFF
TRBV7-9,16,TRBJ2-6,CASSLDRAPGANVLTF
TRBV12-3/TRBV12-4,13,TRBJ2-7,CASSLAQDGEQYF
TRBV4-1,14,TRBJ1-1,CASSQEFNRIEAFF
TRBV12-3/TRBV12-4,12,-,CASGAGRETQYF
TRBV5-5,13,TRBJ2-3,CASSLGPNDTQYF
TRBV2,16,TRBJ2-1,CASSPLAGMSYNEQFF
TRBV7-7,17,TRBJ2-5,CASSLGGLVNFPETQYF
TRBV20-1,12,TRBJ2-3,CSAIADTDTQYF
TRBV6-1,11,TRBJ2-1,CAAEGYNEQFF
TRBV11-2,12,TRBJ2-3,CASSPDRVTQYF
TRBV7-2,19,TRBJ2-7,CASSLRGLAGGPSSYEQYF
TRBV9,14,TRBJ1-1,CASSVLGASTEAFF
TRBV3-1,15,TRBJ2-1,CASSQDARDYNEQFF
TRBV9,14,TRBJ2-5,CASSVGGRGETQYF
TRBV19,15,TRBJ1-2,CASTIGGNFLGGYTF
TRBV5-5,11,TRBJ2-5,CASSTGETQYF
TRBV2,13,TRBJ1-1,CASGDRMNTEAFF
TRBV20-1,19,TRBJ2-6,CSARGPGTSGTSGANVLTF